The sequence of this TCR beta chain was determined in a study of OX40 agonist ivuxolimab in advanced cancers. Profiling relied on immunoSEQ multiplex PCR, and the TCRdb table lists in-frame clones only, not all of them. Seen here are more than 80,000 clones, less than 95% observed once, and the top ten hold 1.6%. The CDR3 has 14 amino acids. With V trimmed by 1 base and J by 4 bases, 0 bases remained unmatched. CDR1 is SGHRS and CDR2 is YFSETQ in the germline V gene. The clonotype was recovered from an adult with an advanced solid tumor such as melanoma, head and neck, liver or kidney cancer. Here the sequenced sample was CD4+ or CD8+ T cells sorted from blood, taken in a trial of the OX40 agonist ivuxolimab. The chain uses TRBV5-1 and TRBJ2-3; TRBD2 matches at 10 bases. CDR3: CASSLLAGADTQYF. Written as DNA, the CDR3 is TGCGCCAGCAGCTTGCTAGCGGGAGCAGATACGCAGTATTTT. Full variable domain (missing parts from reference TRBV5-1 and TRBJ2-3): KAGVTQTPRYLIKTRGQQVTLSCSPISGHRSVSWYQQTPGQGLQFLFEYFSETQRNKGNFPGRFSGRQFSNSRSEMNVSTLELGDSALYLCASSLLAGADTQYFGPGTRLTVL.